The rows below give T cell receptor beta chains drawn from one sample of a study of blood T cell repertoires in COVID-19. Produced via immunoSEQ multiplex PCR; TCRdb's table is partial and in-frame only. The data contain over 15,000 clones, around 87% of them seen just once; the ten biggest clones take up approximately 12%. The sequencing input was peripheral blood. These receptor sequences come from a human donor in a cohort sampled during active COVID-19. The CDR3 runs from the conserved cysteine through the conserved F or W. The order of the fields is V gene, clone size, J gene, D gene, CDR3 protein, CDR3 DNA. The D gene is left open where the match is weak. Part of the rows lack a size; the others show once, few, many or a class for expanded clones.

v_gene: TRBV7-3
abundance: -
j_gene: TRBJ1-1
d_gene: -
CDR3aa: CASSQMGGTFNTEAFF
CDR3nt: TGTGCCAGCAGCCAAATGGGAGGGACCTTCAACACTGAAGCTTTCTTT

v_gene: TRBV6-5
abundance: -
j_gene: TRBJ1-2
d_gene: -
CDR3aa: CASSYDGGTDGYTF
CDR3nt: TGTGCCAGCAGTTACGACGGGGGGACTGACGGCTACACCTTC

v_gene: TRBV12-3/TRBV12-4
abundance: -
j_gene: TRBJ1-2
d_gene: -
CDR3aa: CASSFEGSYGYTF
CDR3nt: TGTGCCAGCAGTTTTGAGGGTAGCTATGGCTACACCTTC

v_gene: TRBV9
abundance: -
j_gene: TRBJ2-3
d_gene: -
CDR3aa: CASSVLREVGTDTQYF
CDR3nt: TGTGCCAGCAGCGTGCTAAGGGAGGTTGGGACAGATACGCAGTATTTT

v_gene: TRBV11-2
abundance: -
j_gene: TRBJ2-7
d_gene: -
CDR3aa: CASTSVRGPPREQYF
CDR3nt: TGTGCCAGCACCTCTGTCCGTGGCCCCCCGCGGGAGCAGTACTTC

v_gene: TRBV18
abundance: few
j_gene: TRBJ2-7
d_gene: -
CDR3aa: CASSTTSTPSYEQYF
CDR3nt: TGTGCCAGCTCAACCACTAGTACCCCCTCCTACGAGCAGTACTTC

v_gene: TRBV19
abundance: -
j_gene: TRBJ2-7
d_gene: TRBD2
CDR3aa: CASKSVAGPYEQYF
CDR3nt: TGTGCCAGTAAATCAGTAGCGGGTCCCTACGAGCAGTACTTC

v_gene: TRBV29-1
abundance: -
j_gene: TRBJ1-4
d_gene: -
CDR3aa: CSVEATGNEKLFF
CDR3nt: TGCAGCGTTGAAGCGACGGGTAATGAAAAACTGTTTTTT

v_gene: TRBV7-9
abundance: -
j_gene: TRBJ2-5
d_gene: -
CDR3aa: CASSPILDQETQYF
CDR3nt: TGTGCCAGCAGCCCCATTTTAGACCAAGAGACCCAGTACTTC

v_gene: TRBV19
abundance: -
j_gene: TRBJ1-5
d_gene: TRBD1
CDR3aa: CASGGTGGGQPQHF
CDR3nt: TGTGCCAGTGGTGGGACAGGGGGCGGTCAGCCCCAGCATTTT

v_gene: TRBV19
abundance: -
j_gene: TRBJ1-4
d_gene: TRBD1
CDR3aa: CASTISPGTVNEKLFF
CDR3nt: TGTGCCAGTACCATTTCGCCCGGGACAGTGAATGAAAAACTGTTTTTT

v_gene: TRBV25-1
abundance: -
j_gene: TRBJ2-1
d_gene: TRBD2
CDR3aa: CASSGGTEAYNEQFF
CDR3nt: TGTGCCAGCAGCGGGGGGACGGAGGCTTACAATGAGCAGTTCTTC

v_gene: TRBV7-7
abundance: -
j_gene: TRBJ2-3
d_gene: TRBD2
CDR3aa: CASSTGTSRSDTQYF
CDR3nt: TGTGCCAGCAGCACCGGGACTAGCCGATCAGATACGCAGTATTTT

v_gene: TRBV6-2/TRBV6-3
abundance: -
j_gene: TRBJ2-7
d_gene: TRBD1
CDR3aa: CASRPGQGEVYEQYF
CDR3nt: TGTGCCAGCAGACCTGGACAGGGGGAGGTGTACGAGCAGTACTTC

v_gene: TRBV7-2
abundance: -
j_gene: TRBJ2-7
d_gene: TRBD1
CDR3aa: CASSGDRAHSYEQYF
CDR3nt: TGTGCCAGCAGCGGCGACAGGGCCCACTCCTACGAGCAGTACTTC

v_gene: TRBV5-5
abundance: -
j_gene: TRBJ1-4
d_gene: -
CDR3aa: CASSPWRGQGGEKLFF
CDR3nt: TGTGCCAGCAGCCCATGGAGGGGCCAAGGCGGGGAAAAACTGTTTTTT

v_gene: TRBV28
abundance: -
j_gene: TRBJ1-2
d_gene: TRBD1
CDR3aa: CASRGQGEGTGYTF
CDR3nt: TGTGCCAGCAGAGGACAGGGGGAGGGAACTGGCTACACCTTC

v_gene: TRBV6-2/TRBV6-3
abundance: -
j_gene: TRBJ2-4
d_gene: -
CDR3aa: CASSGGAEDIQYF
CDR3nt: TGTGCCAGCAGCGGTGGGGCTGAGGACATTCAGTACTTC

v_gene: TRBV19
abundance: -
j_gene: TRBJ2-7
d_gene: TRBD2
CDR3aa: CASSILPPTSGSYEQYF
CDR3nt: TGTGCCAGTAGTATTCTGCCACCGACTAGCGGGAGCTACGAGCAGTACTTC

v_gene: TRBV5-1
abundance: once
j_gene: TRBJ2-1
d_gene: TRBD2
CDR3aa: CASSLTAGEVGEQFF
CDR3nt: TGCGCCAGCAGCCTGACAGCGGGAGAAGTCGGCGAGCAGTTCTTC

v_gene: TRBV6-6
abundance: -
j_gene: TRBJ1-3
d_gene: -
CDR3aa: CASSPPGGSGNTIYF
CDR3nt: TGTGCCAGCTCCCCCCCCGGGGGCTCTGGAAACACCATATATTTT

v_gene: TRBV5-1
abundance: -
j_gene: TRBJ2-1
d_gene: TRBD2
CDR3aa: CASSPLAGVSNEQFF
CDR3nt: TGCGCCAGCAGTCCCCTGGCGGGAGTATCCAATGAGCAGTTCTTC

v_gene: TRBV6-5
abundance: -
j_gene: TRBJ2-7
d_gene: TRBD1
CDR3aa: CASRQAGTGLYEQYF
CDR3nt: TGTGCCAGCAGACAAGCCGGGACAGGCCTCTACGAGCAGTACTTC

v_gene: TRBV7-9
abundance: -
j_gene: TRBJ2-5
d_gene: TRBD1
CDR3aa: CASSSRQGARETQYF
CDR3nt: TGTGCCAGCAGCTCAAGACAGGGTGCTAGGGAGACCCAGTACTTC

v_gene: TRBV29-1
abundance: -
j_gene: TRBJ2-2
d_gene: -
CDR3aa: CSVGGVRNGELFF
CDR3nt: TGCAGCGTAGGGGGAGTACGGAACGGGGAGCTGTTTTTT

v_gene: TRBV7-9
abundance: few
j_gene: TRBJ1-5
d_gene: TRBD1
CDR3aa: CASSFTGDNQPQHF
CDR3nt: TGTGCCAGCAGCTTTACAGGGGATAATCAGCCCCAGCATTTT

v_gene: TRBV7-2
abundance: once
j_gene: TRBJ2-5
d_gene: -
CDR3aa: CASSLVAGPTPRETQYF
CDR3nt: TGTGCCAGCAGCTTAGTCGCGGGGCCCACCCCAAGGGAGACCCAGTACTTC

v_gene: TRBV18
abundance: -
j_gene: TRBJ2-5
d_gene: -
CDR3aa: CASSPRGQETQYF
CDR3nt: TGTGCCAGCTCACCACGAGGGCAAGAGACCCAGTACTTC

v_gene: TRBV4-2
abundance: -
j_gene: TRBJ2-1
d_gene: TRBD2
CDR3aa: CASSQDRTSGHNEQFF
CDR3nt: TGTGCCAGCAGCCAAGATAGGACTAGCGGCCACAATGAGCAGTTCTTC

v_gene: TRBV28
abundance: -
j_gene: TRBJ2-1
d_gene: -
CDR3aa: CASSFGGGWVKQFF
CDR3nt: TGTGCCAGCAGTTTTGGAGGGGGCTGGGTAAAGCAGTTCTTC

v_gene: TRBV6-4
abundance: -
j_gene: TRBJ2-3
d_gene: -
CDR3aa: CASSEGEVADTQYF
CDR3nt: TGTGCCAGCAGTGAAGGGGAGGTGGCAGATACGCAGTATTTT